This T cell receptor beta chain was identified during a study of regulatory T cells in long-lasting Graves disease. Building the TCR beta libraries relied on iRepertoire HTBI primers, and CDR3 regions underwent Arm-PCR. One entry per CDR3 protein results from TCRdb running MiXCR on the multiplex PCR reads. The repertoire has about 290,000 distinct CDR3 sequences, 20% to 25% of them found once; the top ten carry around three fifths. The CDR3 has 14 residues. V trimming: 3 bases; J trimming: 0 bases; junction bases outside the gene matches: 4. Germline assignment: CDR1 DFQATT and CDR2 SNEGSKA (reference sequence). The sample's time point: persistent/refractory GD, antithyroid drugs over 5 years with positive TRAb. Extracted PBMC RNA gave rise to the TCR library. Patients were from an endocrinology department in Xi'an, China. This clonotype has a handful of counts. The antigen is not known. Study-wide findings and caveats: Public clonotype sharing was higher in persistent than newly diagnosed patients. There was favoring of TRBV28, TRBJ1-2 and TRBJ2-5 in persistent disease. TCR diversity was lower in persistent than newly diagnosed Graves' disease.

The sequences come from peripheral blood mononuclear cells (PBMCs), collected when the disease was refractory, from a patient treated with antithyroid drugs. The receptor's source is a female donor with Graves disease. The chain recombines TRBV20-1 with TRBJ2-5; TRBD1 matches at 7 bases. CDR3 sequence: CSARTGQYQETQYF. For the CDR3, the DNA is TGCAGTGCTAGGACGGGACAGTACCAAGAGACCCAGTACTTC.